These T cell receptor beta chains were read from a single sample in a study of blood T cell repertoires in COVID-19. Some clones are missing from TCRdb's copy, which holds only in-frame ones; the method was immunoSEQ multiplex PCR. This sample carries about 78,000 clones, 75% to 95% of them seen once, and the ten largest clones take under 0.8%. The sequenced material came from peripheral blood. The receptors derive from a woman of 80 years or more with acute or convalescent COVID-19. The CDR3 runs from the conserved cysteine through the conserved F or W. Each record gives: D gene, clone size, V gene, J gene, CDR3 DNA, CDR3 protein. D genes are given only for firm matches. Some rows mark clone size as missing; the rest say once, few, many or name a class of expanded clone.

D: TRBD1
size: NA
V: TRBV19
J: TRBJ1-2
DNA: TGTGCCAGTACATGGGGGACAGGGGATGGCTACACCTTC
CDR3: CASTWGTGDGYTF

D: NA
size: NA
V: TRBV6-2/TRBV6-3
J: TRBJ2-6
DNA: TGTGCCAGCAGTTACTCGAGGTGGCAAGGGGTCTCTGGGGCCAACGTCCTGACTTTC
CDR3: CASSYSRWQGVSGANVLTF

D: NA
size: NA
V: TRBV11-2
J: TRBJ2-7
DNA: TGTGCCAGCAGCTTAGACTTCAGGTCCTCCTACGAGCAGTACTTC
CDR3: CASSLDFRSSYEQYF

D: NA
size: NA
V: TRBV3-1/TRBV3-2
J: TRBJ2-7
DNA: TGTGCCAGCAGCCAAGTGGCGGTTAGCTCCTACGAGCAGTACTTC
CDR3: CASSQVAVSSYEQYF

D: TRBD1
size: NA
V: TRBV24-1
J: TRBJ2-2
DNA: TGTGCCACCACTACGGGACAGTTGGCCGGGGAGCTGTTTTTT
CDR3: CATTTGQLAGELFF

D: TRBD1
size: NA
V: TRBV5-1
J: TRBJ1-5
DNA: TGCGCCAGCAGCTTGGGAGGGACAGGGGGATTTCAGCCCCAGCATTTT
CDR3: CASSLGGTGGFQPQHF

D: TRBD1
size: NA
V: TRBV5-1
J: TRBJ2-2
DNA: TGCGCCAGCAGCTTGGCCTACAGGGGAACCGGGGAGCTGTTTTTT
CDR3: CASSLAYRGTGELFF

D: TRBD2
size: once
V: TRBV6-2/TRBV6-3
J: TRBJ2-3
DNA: TGTGCCAGCAGCCAACCGGGACTAGCGGGTGCAGATACGCAGTATTTT
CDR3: CASSQPGLAGADTQYF

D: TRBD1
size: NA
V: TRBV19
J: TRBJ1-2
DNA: TGTGCCAGTAGTAGAGGACAGGGGGCTTATGGCTACACCTTC
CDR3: CASSRGQGAYGYTF

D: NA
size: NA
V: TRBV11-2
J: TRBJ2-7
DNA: TGTGCCAGCAGCCTAGCAGGGGCTGGCGAGCAGTACTTC
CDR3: CASSLAGAGEQYF

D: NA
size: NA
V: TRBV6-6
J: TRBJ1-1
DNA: TGTGCCACCCACAGGGAGGGGAGGGGGGCTTTCTTT
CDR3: CATHREGRGAFF

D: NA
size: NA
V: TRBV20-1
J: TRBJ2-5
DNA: TGCAGTGCTAGTAGACTTAGCTTACAAGAGACCCAGTACTTC
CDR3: CSASRLSLQETQYF